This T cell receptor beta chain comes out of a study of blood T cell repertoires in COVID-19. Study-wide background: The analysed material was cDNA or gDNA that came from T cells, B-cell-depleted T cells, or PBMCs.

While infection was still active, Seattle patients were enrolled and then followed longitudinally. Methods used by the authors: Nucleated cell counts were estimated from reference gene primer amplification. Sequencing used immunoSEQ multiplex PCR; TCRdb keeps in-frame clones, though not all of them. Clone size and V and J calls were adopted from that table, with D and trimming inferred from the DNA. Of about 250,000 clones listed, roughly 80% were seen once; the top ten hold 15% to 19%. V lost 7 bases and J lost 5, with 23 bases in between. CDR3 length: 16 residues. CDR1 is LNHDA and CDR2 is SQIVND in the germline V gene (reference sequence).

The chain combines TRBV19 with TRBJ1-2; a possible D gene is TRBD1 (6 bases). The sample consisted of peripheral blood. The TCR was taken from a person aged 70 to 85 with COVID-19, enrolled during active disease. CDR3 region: CASKNAVDRSLYGYTF. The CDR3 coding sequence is TGTGCCAGTAAAAACGCAGTGGACAGATCCCTTTATGGCTACACCTTC.